This entry features one TCR beta chain sequence. Its target is unknown. The record originates from a study of blood T cells in healthy people across ages. Study-wide context: Template switching recovered approximately one barcoded beta molecule for every two T cells.

Study-wide findings and caveats: Roughly linearly, TCR beta diversity per million T cells fell as age increased.

The CDR3 extends over 16 amino acids. Per the germline V gene, CDR1 is MNHEY and CDR2 is SMNVEV (reference sequence). The trim removed 4 bases at V and 0 bases at J, leaving 5 bases unmatched. Each donor was a healthy Caucasian individual from Russia, aged 6 to 90. For the second PCR, which ran for about 7 to 11 cycles, a sample-barcoded 5' primer and a J-beta primer mix were used. MiXCR, applied by TCRdb to the 5' RACE reads, yields one record per CDR3 protein. The sample contains approximately 670,000 distinct CDR3 sequences, 40% to 45% of which appear only once. Sequenced input: blood. This receptor was obtained from an elderly man in good health. The rearrangement joins TRBV27 to TRBJ1-4; 7 bases map to TRBD1. The CDR3 nucleotides read TGTGCCAGCAGTTACAGACAGGGAGCAACTAATGAAAAACTGTTTTTT. It translates to CASSYRQGATNEKLFF.